This T cell receptor beta chain was retrieved from a study of T-cell reconstitution after alpha-beta-depleted transplantation in children (dated by TCRdb to 2016 to 2017). Regarding the research as a whole: The study quantitatively tracked T-cell immune reconstitution after TCRalphabeta/CD19-depleted allogeneic hematopoietic cell transplantation in children using TCR repertoire profiling.

The library was produced with PCR. Sequenced using an Illumina HiSeq 2500. To normalize quantification of the TCRbeta repertoire, the TCR libraries were built with molecular barcoding that relied on unique molecular identifiers. TCRdb redid the processing of the public reads, applying fastp at Q25 and MiXCR, and retained in-frame beta chains. All rows with the same CDR3 protein become a single entry with the most common DNA and genes. The sample table lists 150,000 to 200,000 distinct CDR3 sequences, around 10% of them with a count of one. The ten largest clones capture approximately 13% of the sample. Ends trimmed: V by 1 base, J by 4 bases; bases unmatched to a gene: 0. Measured from the cysteine to the phenylalanine, the CDR3 is 14 residues long. The kept DNA is CDR3 alone, 42 bases in frame from the first base. Per the germline V gene (reference sequence), LNHNV is the CDR1 and YYDKDF is the CDR2.

The full study reports these points: The apparently early recovery of alphabetaT-cell counts about two months after transplant reportedly depended on only several hundred rapidly expanded clones that came from non-depleted graft cells. Over the following months the frequencies of hyperexpanded clones went down, and after one year T-cell counts and TCRbeta diversity were mostly credited to newly produced T cells. In some patients, high TCRbeta diversity at day 60 was attributed to recipient T cells and intrathymic progenitors that had survived conditioning.

This clonotype was recorded at least ten times. Its antigen is not yet known. Per-nucleotide qualities are absent, and no much larger clonotype sits a single base away. Sample treatment or condition, as interpreted from the label and publication: allogeneic hematopoietic cell transplantation with graft depleted of TCRalphabeta T cells and CD19 B cells. TCRalphabeta/CD19-depleted allogeneic hematopoietic cell grafts were given to the transplant recipients, all of whom were children. The origin of this receptor is a boy between 2 and 15 years old with acute myeloid leukemia, due to receive a stem cell transplant. Here the chain combines TRBV15 and TRBJ2-5, with 10 junctional bases fitting TRBD1. This sample comprised PBMCs, obtained before TCRalphabeta/CD19-depleted stem cell transplant. Read as DNA, the sequence is TGTGCCACCAGCAGAGGACAGGGGGCAGAGACCCAGTACTTC. Its protein reads: CATSRGQGAETQYF. Where the CDR3 stops, the reference TRBV15 and TRBJ2-5 genes take over; the full variable domain is DAMVIQNPRYQVTQFGKPVTLSCSQTLNHNVMYWYQQKSSQAPKLLFHYYDKDFNNEADTPDNFQSRRPNTSFCFLDIRSPGLGDTAMYLCATSRGQGAETQYFGPGTRLLVL.